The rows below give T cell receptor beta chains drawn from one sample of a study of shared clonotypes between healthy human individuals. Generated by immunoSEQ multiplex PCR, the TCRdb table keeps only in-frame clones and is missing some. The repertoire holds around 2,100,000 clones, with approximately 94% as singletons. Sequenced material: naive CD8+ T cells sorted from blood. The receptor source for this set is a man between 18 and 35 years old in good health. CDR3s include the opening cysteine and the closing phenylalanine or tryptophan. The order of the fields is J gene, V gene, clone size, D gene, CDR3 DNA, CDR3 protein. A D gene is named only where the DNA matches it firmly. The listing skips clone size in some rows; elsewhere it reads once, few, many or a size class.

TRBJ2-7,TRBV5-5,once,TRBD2,TGTGCCAGCAGCTCGGGACTAGCGGCCTCCTACGAGCAGTACTTC,CASSSGLAASYEQYF
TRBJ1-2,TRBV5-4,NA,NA,TGTGCCAGCAGCACAGGGACTACCGGCTACACCTTC,CASSTGTTGYTF
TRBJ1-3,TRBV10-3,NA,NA,TGTGCCACCTTCTCAGGGGTTATGTCTGGAAACACCATATATTTT,CATFSGVMSGNTIYF
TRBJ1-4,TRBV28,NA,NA,TGTGCCAGCAGTTTAGGCGCTTCGGATGAAAAACTGTTTTTT,CASSLGASDEKLFF
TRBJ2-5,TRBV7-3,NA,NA,TGTGCCAGCAGCCTCGCCCCGTGGGAGACCCAGTACTTC,CASSLAPWETQYF
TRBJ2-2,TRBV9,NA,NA,TGTGCCAGCAGCGTCTCCCCGCCCTGGGGGGAGCTGTTTTTT,CASSVSPPWGELFF
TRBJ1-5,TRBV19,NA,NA,TGTGCCAGTAGTATAGAATTAACCGTTGATAGCAATCAGCCCCAGCATTTT,CASSIELTVDSNQPQHF
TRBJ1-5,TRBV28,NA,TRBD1,TGTGCCAGCAGTTCCGGCCAGGGGGCCTGGAGCAATCAGCCCCAGCATTTT,CASSSGQGAWSNQPQHF
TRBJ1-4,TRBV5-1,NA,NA,TGCGCCAGCAGCTTGGTCCCAGTGGAGAATGAAAAACTGTTTTTT,CASSLVPVENEKLFF
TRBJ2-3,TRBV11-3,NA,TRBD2,TGTGCCAGCAGCCACCTAGCGGGGGCTAGCACAGATACGCAGTATTTT,CASSHLAGASTDTQYF
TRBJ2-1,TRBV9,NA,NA,TGTGCCAGCAGCCCCGTACCCTTCAGTGAGCAGTTCTTC,CASSPVPFSEQFF
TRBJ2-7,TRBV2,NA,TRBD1,TGTGCCAGCATGGGACAGGGCGGCGAGCAGTACTTC,CASMGQGGEQYF
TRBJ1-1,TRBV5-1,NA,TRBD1,TGCGCCAGCAGCCAGGGACAGGGGGCGAGGGCTGAAGCTTTCTTT,CASSQGQGARAEAFF
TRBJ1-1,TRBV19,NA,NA,TGTGCCAGTAGTATACCCCCCTCGGGAGGCGAAGCTTTCTTT,CASSIPPSGGEAFF
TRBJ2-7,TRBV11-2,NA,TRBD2,TGTGCCAGCAGCTTGGGAGGGATCGAGCAGTACTTC,CASSLGGIEQYF
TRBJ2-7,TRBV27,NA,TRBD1,TGTGCCAGCAGTCACGGACAGGGGGCGCATGAGCAGTACTTC,CASSHGQGAHEQYF
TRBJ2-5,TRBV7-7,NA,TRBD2,TGTGCTAGCAGTTTCGGACTAGCGGGAGAGGGGGAGACCCAGTACTTC,CASSFGLAGEGETQYF
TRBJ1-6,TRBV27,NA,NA,TGTGCCAGCAGTTTACAAGGGGTGGGGAATTCACCCCTCCACTTT,CASSLQGVGNSPLHF
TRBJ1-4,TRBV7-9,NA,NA,TGTGCCAGCACTCCCGAGAGATTTAATGAAAAACTGTTTTTT,CASTPERFNEKLFF
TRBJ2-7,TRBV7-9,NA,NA,TGTGCCAGCAGCCTACAAGGGGCCTGGGGGAGGCTCTACGAGCAGTACTTC,CASSLQGAWGRLYEQYF
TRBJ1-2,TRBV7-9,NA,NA,TGTGCCAGCAGCCAAATGAACTATGGCTACACCTTC,CASSQMNYGYTF
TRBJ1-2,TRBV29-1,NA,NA,TGCAGCGTTGAACAGGGTCCCTACTATGGCTACACCTTC,CSVEQGPYYGYTF
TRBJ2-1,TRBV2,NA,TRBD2,TGTGCCAGCAGAGAGCGGGGGGCTTTCTCCTACAATGAGCAGTTCTTC,CASRERGAFSYNEQFF
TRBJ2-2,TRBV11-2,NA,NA,TGTGCCAGCAGCTTAGAACCCGGGGAGCTGTTTTTT,CASSLEPGELFF
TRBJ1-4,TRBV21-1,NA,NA,TGTGCCAGCAGCCCGGGAGGCAGTTTGCTCCTTTGTTATAATGAAAAACTGTTTTTT,CASSPGGSLLLCYNEKLFF
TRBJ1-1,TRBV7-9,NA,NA,TGTGCCAGCAGCTCCGCCGGGTATAACACTGAAGCTTTCTTT,CASSSAGYNTEAFF
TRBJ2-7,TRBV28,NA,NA,TGTGCCAGCAGCCCCGCAGGGGCCTACGAGCAGTACTTC,CASSPAGAYEQYF
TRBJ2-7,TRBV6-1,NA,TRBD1,TGTGCCAGCAGTGAACCCGGACAGGTCTACGAGCAGTACTTC,CASSEPGQVYEQYF
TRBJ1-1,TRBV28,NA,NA,TGTGCCAGCGATTTGGGCGTATCCATGAACACTGAAGCTTTCTTT,CASDLGVSMNTEAFF